This T cell receptor beta chain stems from a study of beta chain features in type 1 diabetes. Isolated RNA was reverse transcribed in full, so expressed TCRB transcripts were sequenced. Assay used: immunoSEQ multiplex PCR; TCRdb lists only in-frame clones, some missing. The sample comprises hundreds of thousands of clones, 15% of which are singletons, and around 0.095% rests with the top ten. CDR1 and CDR2 (germline): ENHRY, SYGVKD. V was cut by 6 bases and J by 1 base, with 9 bases left in between. This CDR3 is 13 amino acids long. This clone came up a few times. This receptor was identified in a man between 18 and 29 years old in good health. The chain is built from TRBV10-3 and TRBJ2-5; D unresolved. What was sequenced was naive CD4+ T cells from blood. CDR3 bases: TGTGCCATCAGAGGGAATTTCCAAGAGACCCAGTACTTC. Protein: CAIRGNFQETQYF.